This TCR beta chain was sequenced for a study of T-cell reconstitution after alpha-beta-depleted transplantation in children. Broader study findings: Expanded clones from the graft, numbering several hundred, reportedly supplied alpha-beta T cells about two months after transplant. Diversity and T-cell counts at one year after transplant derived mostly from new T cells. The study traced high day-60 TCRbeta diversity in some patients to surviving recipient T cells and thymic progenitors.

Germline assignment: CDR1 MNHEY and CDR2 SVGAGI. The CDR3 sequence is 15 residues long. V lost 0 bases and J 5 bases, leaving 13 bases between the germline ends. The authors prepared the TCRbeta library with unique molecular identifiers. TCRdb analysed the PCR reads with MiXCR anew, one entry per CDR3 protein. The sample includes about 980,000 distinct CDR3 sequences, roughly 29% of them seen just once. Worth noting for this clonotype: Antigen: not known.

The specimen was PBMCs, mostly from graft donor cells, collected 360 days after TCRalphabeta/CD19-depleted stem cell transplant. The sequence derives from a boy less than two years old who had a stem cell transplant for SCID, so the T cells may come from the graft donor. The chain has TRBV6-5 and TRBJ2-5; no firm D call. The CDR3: CASSYSPLGAETQYF. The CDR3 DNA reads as TGTGCCAGCAGTTACTCGCCTCTAGGTGCGGAGACCCAGTACTTC.